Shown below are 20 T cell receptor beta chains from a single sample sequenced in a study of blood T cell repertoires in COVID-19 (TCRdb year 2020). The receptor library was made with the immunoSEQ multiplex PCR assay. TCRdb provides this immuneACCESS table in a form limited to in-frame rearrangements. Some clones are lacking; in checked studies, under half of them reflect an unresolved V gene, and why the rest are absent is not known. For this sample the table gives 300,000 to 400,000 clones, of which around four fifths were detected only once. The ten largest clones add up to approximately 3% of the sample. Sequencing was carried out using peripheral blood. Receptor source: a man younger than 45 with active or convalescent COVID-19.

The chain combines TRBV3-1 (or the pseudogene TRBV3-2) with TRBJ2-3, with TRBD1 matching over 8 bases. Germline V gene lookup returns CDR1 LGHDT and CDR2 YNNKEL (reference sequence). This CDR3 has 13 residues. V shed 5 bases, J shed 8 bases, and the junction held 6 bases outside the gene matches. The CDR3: CASSLRTGPTQYF. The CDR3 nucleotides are TGTGCCAGCAGCTTGAGGACAGGGCCTACGCAGTATTTT.

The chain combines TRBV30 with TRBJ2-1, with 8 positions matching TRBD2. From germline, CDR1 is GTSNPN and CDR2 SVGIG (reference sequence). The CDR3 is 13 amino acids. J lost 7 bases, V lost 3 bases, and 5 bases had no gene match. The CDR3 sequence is CAWSGGASNEQFF. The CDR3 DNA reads TGTGCCTGGAGCGGGGGGGCCTCAAATGAGCAGTTCTTC.

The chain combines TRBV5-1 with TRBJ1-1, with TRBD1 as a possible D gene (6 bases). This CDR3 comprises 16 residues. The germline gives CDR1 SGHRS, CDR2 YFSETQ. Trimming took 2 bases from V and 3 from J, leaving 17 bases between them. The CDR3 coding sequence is TGCGCCAGCAGCTTAAGGGGAGGGGGTCGCGACACTGAAGCTTTCTTT. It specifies CASSLRGGGRDTEAFF.

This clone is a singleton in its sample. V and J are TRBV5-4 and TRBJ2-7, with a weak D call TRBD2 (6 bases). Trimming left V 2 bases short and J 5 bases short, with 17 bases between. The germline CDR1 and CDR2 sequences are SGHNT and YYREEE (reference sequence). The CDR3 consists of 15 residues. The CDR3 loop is CASSFGGAQVDEQYF. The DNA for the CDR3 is TGTGCCAGCAGCTTTGGCGGGGCGCAGGTCGACGAGCAGTACTTC.

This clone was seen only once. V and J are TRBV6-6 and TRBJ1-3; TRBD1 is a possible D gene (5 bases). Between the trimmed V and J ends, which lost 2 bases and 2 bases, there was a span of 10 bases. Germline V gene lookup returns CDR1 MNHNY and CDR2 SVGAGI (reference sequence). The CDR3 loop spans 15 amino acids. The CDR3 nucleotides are TGTGCCAGCAGTTACACCGCGGGGGCTGGAAACACCATATATTTT. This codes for CASSYTAGAGNTIYF.

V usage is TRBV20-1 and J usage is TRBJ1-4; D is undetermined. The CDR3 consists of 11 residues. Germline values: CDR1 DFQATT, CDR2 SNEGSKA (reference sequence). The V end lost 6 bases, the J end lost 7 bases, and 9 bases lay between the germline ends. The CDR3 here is CSAYGVEKLFF. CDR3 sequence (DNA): TGCAGTGCCTACGGGGTTGAAAAACTGTTTTTT.

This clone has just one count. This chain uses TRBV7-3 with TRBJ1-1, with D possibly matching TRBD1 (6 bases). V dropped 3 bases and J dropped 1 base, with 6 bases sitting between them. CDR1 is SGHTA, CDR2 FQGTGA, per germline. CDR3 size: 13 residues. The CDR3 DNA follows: TGTGCCAGCAGCTTGGGACAGAACACTGAAGCTTTCTTT. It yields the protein CASSLGQNTEAFF.

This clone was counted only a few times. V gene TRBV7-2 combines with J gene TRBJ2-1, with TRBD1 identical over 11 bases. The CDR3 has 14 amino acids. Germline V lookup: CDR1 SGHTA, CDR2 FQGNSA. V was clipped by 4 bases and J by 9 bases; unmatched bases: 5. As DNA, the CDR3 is TGTGCCAGCAGCTCTAGGACAGGGGGCAGTGAGCAGTTCTTC. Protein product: CASSSRTGGSEQFF.

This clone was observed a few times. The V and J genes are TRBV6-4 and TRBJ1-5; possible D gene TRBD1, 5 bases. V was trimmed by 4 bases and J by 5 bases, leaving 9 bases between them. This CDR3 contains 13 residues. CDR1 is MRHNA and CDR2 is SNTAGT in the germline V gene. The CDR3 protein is CASSVGGYQPQHF. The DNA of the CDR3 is TGTGCCAGCAGTGTCGGGGGTTATCAGCCCCAGCATTTT.

Here the CDR3 reads CASSLGEGEAFF. The CDR3 region has the DNA TGTGCCAGCAGCTTAGGGGAGGGTGAAGCTTTCTTT. The chain links TRBV7-2 to TRBJ1-1; the D is unclear. Germline CDR1 SGHTA, CDR2 FQGNSA. Trimming left V 1 base short and J 7 bases short, with 7 bases between. This CDR3 contains 12 residues.

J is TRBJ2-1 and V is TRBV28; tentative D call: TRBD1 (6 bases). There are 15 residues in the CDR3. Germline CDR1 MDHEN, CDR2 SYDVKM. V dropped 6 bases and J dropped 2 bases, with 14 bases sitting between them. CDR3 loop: CASRAGTSPYNEQFF. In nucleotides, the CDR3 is TGTGCCAGCAGGGCCGGGACAAGTCCCTACAATGAGCAGTTCTTC.

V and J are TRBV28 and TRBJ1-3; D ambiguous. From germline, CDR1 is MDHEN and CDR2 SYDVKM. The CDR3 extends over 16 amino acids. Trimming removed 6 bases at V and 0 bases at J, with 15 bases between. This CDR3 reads CASSPLEDFSGNTIYF. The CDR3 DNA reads TGTGCCAGCAGCCCCCTCGAGGATTTCTCTGGAAACACCATATATTTT. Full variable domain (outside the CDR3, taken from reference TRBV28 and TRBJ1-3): DVKVTQSSRYLVKRTGEKVFLECVQDMDHENMFWYRQDPGLGLRLIYFSYDVKMKEKGDIPEGYSVSREKKERFSLILESASTNQTSMYLCASSPLEDFSGNTIYFGEGSWLTVV.

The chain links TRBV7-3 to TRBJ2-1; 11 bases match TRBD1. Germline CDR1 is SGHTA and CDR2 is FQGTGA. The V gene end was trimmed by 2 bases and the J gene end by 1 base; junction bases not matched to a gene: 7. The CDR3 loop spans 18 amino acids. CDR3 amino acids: CASSLGTGGIGSYNEQFF. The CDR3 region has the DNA TGTGCCAGCAGCTTAGGGACAGGGGGGATAGGGTCCTACAATGAGCAGTTCTTC.

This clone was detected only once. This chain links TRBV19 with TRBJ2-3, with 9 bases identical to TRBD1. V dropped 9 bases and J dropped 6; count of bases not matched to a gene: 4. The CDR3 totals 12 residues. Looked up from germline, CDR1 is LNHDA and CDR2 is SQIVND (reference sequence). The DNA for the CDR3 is TGTGCCAGCCGACAGGGGGGGGATACGCAGTATTTT. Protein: CASRQGGDTQYF.

The CDR3 is CASSLNPGHQPQHF. The CDR3 DNA is TGTGCCAGCAGCTTAAACCCAGGGCATCAGCCCCAGCATTTT. This rearrangement joins TRBV7-2 to TRBJ1-5; perhaps TRBD1 as D (5 bases). This CDR3 has 14 amino acids. Germline values: CDR1 SGHTA, CDR2 FQGNSA. V was trimmed by 2 bases and J by 5 bases, leaving 10 bases between them. The full variable domain, completed using reference TRBV7-2 and TRBJ1-5, is GAGVSQSPSNKVTEKGKDVELRCDPISGHTALYWYRQSLGQGLEFLIYFQGNSAPDKSGLPSDRFSAERTGGSVSTLTIQRTQQEDSAVYLCASSLNPGHQPQHFGDGTRLSIL.

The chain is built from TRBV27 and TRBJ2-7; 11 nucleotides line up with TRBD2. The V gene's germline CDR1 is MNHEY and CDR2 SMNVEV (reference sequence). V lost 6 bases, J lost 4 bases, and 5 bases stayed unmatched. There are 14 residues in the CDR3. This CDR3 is CASRASGGRYEQYF. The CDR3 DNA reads TGTGCCAGCAGGGCTAGCGGGGGGCGTTACGAGCAGTACTTC.

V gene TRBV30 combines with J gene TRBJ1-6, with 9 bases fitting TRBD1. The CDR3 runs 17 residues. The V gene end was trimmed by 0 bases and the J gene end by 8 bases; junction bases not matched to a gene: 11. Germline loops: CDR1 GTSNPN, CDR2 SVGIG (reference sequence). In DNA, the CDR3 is TGTGCCTGGAGTGTACGGAGGTCGGGACAGGGTGATTCACCCCTCCACTTT. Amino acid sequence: CAWSVRRSGQGDSPLHF.

In nucleotides, the CDR3 is TGTGCCAGCAGCTCCCCCTCCGGGCGGGGACTCACAGATACGCAGTATTTT. Protein product: CASSSPSGRGLTDTQYF. J is TRBJ2-3 and V is TRBV5-4, with D perhaps matching TRBD2 (6 bases). Germline V gene lookup returns CDR1 SGHNT and CDR2 YYREEE (reference sequence). There are 17 residues in the CDR3. Between the trimmed V and J ends, which lost 3 bases and 2 bases, there was a span of 19 bases.

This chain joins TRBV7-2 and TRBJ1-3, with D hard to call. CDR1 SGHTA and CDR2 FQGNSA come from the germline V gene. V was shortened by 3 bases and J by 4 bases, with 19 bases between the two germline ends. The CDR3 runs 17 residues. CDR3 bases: TGTGCCAGCAGCTTGGCTTTGGAGTTAACGAGCGGAAACACCATATATTTT. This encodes CASSLALELTSGNTIYF.

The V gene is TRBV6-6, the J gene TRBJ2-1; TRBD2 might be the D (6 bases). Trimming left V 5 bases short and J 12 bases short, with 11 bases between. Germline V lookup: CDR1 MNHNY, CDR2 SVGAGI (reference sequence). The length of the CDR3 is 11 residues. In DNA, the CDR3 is TGTGCCAGCAGTCCTCGCGGGACGCAGTTCTTC. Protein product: CASSPRGTQFF.